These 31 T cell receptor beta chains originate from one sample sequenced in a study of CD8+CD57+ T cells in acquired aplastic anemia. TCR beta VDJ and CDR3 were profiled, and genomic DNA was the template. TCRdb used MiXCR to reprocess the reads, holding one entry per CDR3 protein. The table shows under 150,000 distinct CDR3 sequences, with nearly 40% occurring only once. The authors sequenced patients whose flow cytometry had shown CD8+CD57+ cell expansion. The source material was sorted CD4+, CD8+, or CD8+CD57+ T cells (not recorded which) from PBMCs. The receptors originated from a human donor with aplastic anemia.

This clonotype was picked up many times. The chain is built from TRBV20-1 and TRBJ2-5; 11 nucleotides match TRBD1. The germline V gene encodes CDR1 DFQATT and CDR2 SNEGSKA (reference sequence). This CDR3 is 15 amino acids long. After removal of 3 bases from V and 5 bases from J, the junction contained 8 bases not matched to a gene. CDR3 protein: CSARMGTGGRETQYF. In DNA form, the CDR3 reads TGCAGTGCTAGGATGGGGACAGGGGGTAGGGAGACCCAGTACTTC.

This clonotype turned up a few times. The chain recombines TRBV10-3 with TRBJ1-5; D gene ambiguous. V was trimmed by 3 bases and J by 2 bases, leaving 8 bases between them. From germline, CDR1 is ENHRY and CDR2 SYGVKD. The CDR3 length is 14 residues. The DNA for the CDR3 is TGTGCCATCAGTGACCTTTGGGGCAATCAGCCCCAGCATTTT. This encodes CAISDLWGNQPQHF.

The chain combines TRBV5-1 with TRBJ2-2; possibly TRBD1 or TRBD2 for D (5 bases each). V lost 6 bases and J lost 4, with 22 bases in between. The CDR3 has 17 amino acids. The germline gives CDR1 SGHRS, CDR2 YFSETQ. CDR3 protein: CASTSRDGALTTGELFF. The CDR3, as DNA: TGCGCCAGCACCTCCCGGGACGGGGCCCTAACCACCGGGGAGCTGTTTTTT.

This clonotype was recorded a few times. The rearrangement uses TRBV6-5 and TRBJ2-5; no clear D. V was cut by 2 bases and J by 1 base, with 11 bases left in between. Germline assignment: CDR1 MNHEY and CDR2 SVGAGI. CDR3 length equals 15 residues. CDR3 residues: CASSYGGRSQETQYF. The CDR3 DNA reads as TGTGCCAGCAGTTACGGCGGACGGAGCCAAGAGACCCAGTACTTC.

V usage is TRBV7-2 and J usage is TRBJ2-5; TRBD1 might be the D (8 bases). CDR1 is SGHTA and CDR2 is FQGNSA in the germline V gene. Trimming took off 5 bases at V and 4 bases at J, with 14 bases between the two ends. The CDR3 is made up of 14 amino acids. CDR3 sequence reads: CASSTGGAGETQYF. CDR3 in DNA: TGTGCCAGCAGCACAGGGGGGGCCGGAGAGACCCAGTACTTC.

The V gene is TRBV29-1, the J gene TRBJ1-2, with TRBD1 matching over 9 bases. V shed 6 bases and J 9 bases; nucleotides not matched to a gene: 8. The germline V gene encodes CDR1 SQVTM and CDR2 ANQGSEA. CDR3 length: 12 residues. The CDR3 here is CSVGQGTVSYTF. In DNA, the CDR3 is TGCAGCGTCGGACAGGGGACGGTTAGCTACACCTTC.

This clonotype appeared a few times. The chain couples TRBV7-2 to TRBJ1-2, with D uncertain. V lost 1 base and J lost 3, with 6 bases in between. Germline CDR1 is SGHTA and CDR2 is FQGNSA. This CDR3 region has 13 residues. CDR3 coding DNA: TGTGCCAGCAGCTTAGATTCGGACTATGGCTACACCTTC. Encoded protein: CASSLDSDYGYTF.

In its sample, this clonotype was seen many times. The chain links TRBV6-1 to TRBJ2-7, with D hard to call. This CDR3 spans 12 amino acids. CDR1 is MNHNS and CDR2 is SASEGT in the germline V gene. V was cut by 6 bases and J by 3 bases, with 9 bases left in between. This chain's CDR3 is CASRSNDYEQYV. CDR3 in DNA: TGTGCCAGCAGATCCAATGACTACGAGCAGTACGTC.

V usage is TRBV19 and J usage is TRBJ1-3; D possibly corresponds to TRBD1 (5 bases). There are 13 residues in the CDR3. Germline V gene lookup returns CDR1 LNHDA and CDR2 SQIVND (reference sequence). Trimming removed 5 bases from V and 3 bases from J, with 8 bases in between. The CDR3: CASSAGIGNTIYF. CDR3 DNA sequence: TGTGCCAGTAGTGCAGGGATTGGAAACACCATATATTTT.

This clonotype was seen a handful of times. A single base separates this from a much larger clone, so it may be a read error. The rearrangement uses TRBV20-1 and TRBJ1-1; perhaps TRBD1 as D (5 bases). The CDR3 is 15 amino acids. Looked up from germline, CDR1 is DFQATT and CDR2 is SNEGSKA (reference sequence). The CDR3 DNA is TGCAGTGCTAGAGTCCCGGGACTCTTGAACACTGGAGCTTTCTTT. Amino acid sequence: CSARVPGLLNTGAFF.

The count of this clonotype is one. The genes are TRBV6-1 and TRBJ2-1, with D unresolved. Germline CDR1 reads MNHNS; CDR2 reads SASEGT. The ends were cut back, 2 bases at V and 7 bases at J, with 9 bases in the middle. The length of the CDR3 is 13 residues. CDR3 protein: CASSEWSENEQFF. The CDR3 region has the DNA TGTGCCAGCAGTGAATGGTCAGAGAATGAGCAGTTCTTC.

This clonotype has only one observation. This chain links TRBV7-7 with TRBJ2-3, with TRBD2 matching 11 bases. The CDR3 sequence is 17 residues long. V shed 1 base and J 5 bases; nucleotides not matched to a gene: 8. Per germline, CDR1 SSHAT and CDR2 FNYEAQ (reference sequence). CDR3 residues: CASSLGVTSGVRDTQYF. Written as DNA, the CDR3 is TGTGCCAGCAGCTTAGGAGTGACTAGCGGGGTACGAGATACGCAGTATTTT.

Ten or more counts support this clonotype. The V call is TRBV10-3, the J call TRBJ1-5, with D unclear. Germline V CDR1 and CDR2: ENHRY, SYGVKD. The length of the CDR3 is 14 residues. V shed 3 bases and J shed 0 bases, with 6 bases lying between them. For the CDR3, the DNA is TGTGCCATCAGTGACCTTCGTAGCAATCAGCCCCAGCATTTT. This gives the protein CAISDLRSNQPQHF.

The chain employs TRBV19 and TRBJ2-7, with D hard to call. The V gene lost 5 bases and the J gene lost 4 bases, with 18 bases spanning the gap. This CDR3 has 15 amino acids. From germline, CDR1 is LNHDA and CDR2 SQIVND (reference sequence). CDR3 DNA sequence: TGTGCCAGTAGTGCCAGACCCCGAGATACGTACGAGCAGTACTTC. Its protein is CASSARPRDTYEQYF.

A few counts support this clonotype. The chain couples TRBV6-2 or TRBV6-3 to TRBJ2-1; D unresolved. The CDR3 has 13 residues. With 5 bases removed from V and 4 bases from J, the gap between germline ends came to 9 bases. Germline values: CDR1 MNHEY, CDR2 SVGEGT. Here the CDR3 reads CASSTTEYNEQFF. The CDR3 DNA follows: TGTGCCAGCAGTACCACAGAATACAATGAGCAGTTCTTC.

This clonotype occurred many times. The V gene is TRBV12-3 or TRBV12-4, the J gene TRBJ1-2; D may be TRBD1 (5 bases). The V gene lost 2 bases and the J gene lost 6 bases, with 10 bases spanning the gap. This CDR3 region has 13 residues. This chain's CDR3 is CASSLQGKDGYTF. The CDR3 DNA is TGTGCCAGCAGTTTACAGGGAAAAGATGGCTACACCTTC.

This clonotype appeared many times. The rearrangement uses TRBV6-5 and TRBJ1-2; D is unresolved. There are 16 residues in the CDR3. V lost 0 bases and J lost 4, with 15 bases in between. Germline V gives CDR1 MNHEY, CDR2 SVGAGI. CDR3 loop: CASSYSDTQGSYGYTF. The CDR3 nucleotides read TGTGCCAGCAGTTACTCCGACACCCAAGGTAGCTATGGCTACACCTTC.

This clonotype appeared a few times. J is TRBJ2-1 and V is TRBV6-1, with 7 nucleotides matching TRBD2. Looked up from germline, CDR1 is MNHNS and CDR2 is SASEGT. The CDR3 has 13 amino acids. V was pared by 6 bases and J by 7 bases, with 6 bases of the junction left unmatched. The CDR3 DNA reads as TGTGCCAGCAGGTGGGGGGGAGAGAATGAGCAGTTCTTC. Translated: CASRWGGENEQFF.

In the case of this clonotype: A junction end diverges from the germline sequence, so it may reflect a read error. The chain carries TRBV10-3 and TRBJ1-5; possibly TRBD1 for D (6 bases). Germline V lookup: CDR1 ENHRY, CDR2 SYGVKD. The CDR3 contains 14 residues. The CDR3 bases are TGTGCCATCAGTGAGTCGACAGGAGTAGAGCCCAAGCATTTT. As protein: CAISESTGVEPKHF.

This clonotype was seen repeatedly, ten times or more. The CDR3 sequence is CASSPIGQGAGGYTF. CDR3 coding DNA: TGTGCCAGCAGTCCCATTGGACAGGGGGCAGGGGGCTACACCTTC. The rearrangement joins TRBV27 to TRBJ1-2; 11 nucleotides align to TRBD1. Germline V gene data show CDR1 as MNHEY and CDR2 as SMNVEV (reference sequence). The trim removed 5 bases at V and 8 bases at J, leaving 10 bases unmatched. This CDR3 spans 15 amino acids.

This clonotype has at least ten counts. Here the CDR3 DNA reads TGTGCCAGCAGTCCTGTCAGGAAAGCGGGGTTCGATTACAATGAGCAGTTCTTC. Its translation is CASSPVRKAGFDYNEQFF. The gene calls are TRBV11-2 and TRBJ2-1; 7 bases agree with TRBD2. The CDR3 consists of 18 residues. V lost 6 bases to trimming and J lost 4 bases; unmatched junction nucleotides: 18. Germline CDR1 SGHAT, CDR2 FQNNGV. The variable domain in full, with the rest retrieved from reference TRBV11-2 and TRBJ2-1, is EAGVAQSPRYKIIEKRQSVAFWCNPISGHATLYWYQQILGQGPKLLIQFQNNGVVDDSQLPKDRFSAERLKGVDSTLKIQPAKLEDSAVYLCASSPVRKAGFDYNEQFFGPGTRLTVL.

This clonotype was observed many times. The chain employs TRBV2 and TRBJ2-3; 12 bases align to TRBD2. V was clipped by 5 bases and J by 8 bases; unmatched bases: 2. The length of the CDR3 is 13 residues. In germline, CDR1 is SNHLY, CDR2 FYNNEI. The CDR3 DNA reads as TGTGCCAGCAGTTCTAGCGGGGGGGTTACGCAGTATTTT. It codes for CASSSSGGVTQYF.

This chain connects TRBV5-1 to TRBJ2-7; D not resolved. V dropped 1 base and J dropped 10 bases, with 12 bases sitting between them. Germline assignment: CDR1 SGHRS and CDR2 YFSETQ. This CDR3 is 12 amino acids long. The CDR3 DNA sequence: TGCGCCAGCAGCTTGTCTGAGTCCGCTCAGTACTTC. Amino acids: CASSLSESAQYF.

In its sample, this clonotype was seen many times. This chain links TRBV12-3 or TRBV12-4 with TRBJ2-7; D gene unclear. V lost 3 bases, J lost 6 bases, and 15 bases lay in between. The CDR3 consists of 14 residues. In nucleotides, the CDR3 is TGTGCCAGCAGTTTTCTTGGACCTTTGGGCGAGCAGTACTTC. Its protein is CASSFLGPLGEQYF.

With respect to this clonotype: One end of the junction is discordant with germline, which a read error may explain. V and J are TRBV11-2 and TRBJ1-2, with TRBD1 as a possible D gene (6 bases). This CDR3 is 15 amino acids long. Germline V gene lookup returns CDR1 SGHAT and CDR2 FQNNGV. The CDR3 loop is CARSPGGDRRPEPTF. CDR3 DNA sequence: TGTGCCCGCAGCCCCGGGGGAGACAGGCGTCCGGAGCCGACCTTC. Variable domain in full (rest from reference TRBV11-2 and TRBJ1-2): EAGVAQSPRYKIIEKRQSVAFWCNPISGHATLYWYQQILGQGPKLLIQFQNNGVVDDSQLPKDRFSAERLKGVDSTLKIQPAKLEDSAVYLCARSPGGDRRPEPTFGSGTRLTVV.

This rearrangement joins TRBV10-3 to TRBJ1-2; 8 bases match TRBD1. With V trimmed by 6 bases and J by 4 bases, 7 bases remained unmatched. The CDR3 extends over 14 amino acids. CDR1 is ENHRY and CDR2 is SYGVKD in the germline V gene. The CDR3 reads CAISLLGQVYGYTF. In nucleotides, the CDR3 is TGTGCCATCAGCCTACTGGGACAGGTCTATGGCTACACCTTC.

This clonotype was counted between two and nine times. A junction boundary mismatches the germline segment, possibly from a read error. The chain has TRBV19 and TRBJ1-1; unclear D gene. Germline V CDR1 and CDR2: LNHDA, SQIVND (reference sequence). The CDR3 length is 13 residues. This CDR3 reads CASSIALMAEAFF. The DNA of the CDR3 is TGTGCCAGCAGTATAGCTTTAATGGCTGAAGCTTTCTTT.

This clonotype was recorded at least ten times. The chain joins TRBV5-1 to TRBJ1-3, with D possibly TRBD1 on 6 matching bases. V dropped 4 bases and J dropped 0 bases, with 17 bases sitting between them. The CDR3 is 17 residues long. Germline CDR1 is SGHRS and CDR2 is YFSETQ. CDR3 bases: TGCGCCAGCAGCCCGGGGGGCGGACTAAGCTCTGGAAACACCATATATTTT. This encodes CASSPGGGLSSGNTIYF. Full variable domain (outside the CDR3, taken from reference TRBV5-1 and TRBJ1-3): KAGVTQTPRYLIKTRGQQVTLSCSPISGHRSVSWYQQTPGQGLQFLFEYFSETQRNKGNFPGRFSGRQFSNSRSEMNVSTLELGDSALYLCASSPGGGLSSGNTIYFGEGSWLTVV.

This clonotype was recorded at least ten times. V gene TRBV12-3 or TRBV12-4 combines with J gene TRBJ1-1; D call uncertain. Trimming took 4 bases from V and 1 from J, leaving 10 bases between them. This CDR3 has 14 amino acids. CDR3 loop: CASSSLSGNTEAFF. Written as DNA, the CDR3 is TGTGCCAGCAGTTCACTAAGTGGGAACACTGAAGCTTTCTTT.

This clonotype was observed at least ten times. The CDR3 DNA reads as TGTGCCAGCAGCCCAACTAGCGGGGGGGCGGATGAGCAGTTCTTC. Its protein product is CASSPTSGGADEQFF. The rearrangement links TRBV11-1 to TRBJ2-1; 13 bases align to TRBD2. Germline V CDR1 and CDR2: SGHAT, FQDESV (reference sequence). The CDR3 runs to 15 residues. Trimming at V came to 5 bases and at J to 8 bases, leaving 6 bases not matched to a gene.

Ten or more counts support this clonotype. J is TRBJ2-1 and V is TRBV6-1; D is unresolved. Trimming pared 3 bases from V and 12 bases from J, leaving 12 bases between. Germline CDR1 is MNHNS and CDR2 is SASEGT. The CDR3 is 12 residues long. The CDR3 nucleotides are TGTGCCAGCAGTGACCTCCAGAAGGGGCAGTTCTTC. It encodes CASSDLQKGQFF.